Presented here are 21 T cell receptor beta chains from one specimen sequenced in a study of T-cell reconstitution after alpha-beta-depleted transplantation in children. Preparation of the TCRbeta library used unique molecular identifiers. TCRdb ran MiXCR on the PCR reads and lists one entry per CDR3 protein. The table has almost 600,000 distinct CDR3 sequences, 27% seen once. Sequenced material: PBMCs, taken before TCRalphabeta/CD19-depleted stem cell transplant. These receptors originate from a boy less than two years old with Wiskott-Aldrich syndrome, due to receive a stem cell transplant.

This chain connects TRBV3-1 to TRBJ2-7, with 8 bases that match TRBD2. The trim removed 2 bases at V and 2 bases at J, leaving 5 bases unmatched. This CDR3 spans 15 amino acids. The V gene's germline CDR1 is LGHDT and CDR2 YNNKEL (reference sequence). The CDR3 nucleotides read TGTGCCAGCAGCCAATATAGCGGGGCGGCCTACGAGCAGTACTTC. Translated: CASSQYSGAAYEQYF.

This clonotype occurred a few times. The chain is built from TRBV5-1 and TRBJ2-7; 7 bases are shared with TRBD1. CDR3 length equals 13 residues. Unmatched junction bases numbered 4, after V lost 4 bases and J lost 3 bases. Germline lookup yields CDR1 SGHRS and CDR2 YFSETQ. DNA of the CDR3: TGCGCCAGCAGCCCAGGGGGTAACTACGAGCAGTACTTC. This gives the protein CASSPGGNYEQYF.

The V gene is TRBV27, the J gene TRBJ1-1; no definite D call. Germline values: CDR1 MNHEY, CDR2 SMNVEV (reference sequence). The CDR3 runs to 14 residues. Trimming cost V 6 bases and J 4 bases, with 15 bases left between them. The CDR3 spells CASRFQVSATEAFF. The CDR3 DNA is TGTGCCAGCAGATTCCAGGTGTCCGCCACTGAAGCTTTCTTT.

V and J are TRBV30 and TRBJ2-1, with 9 bases lining up with TRBD1. V lost 3 bases to trimming and J lost 13 bases; unmatched junction nucleotides: 16. Looked up from germline, CDR1 is GTSNPN and CDR2 is SVGIG (reference sequence). This CDR3 contains 15 residues. Here the CDR3 reads CAWRARGDRVGSQFF. CDR3 nucleotide sequence: TGTGCCTGGAGGGCCCGGGGGGACAGGGTAGGGTCACAGTTCTTC.

This clonotype came up a few times. The J gene is TRBJ2-2, the V gene TRBV7-2; the match to TRBD1 covers 8 bases. Trimming removed 5 bases from V and 7 bases from J; junction bases left unmatched: 9. The CDR3 loop spans 15 amino acids. Looked up from germline, CDR1 is SGHTA and CDR2 is FQGNSA. CDR3 bases: TGTGCCAGCAGCCGATACCCAGGGGGCAGCGGGGAGCTGTTTTTT. It encodes CASSRYPGGSGELFF.

In this sample, this clonotype turned up a few times. The rearrangement uses TRBV5-4 and TRBJ2-5, with 11 bases matching TRBD2. Trimming removed 4 bases from V and 0 bases from J; junction bases left unmatched: 11. The CDR3 has 18 amino acids. Germline CDR1 reads SGHNT; CDR2 reads YYREEE (reference sequence). This CDR3 reads CASSESGTSGVYQETQYF. CDR3 nucleotides: TGTGCCAGCAGCGAGTCCGGGACTAGCGGAGTGTACCAAGAGACCCAGTACTTC.

V usage is TRBV4-2 and J usage is TRBJ2-5, with 16 bases fitting TRBD2. V dropped 6 bases and J dropped 2; count of bases not matched to a gene: 9. This CDR3 contains 18 residues. Germline lookup yields CDR1 LGHNA and CDR2 YNFKEQ. DNA of the CDR3: TGTGCCAGCAGACCTGGGACTAGCGGGAGGGGGGGGCAAGAGACCCAGTACTTC. This encodes CASRPGTSGRGGQETQYF.

The chain uses TRBV5-1 and TRBJ2-1; 12 nucleotides agree with TRBD2. Trimming took 0 bases from V and 1 from J; bases not matched to a gene: 5. The CDR3 totals 18 residues. CDR1 and CDR2 from the germline V gene are SGHRS and YFSETQ. CDR3 bases: TGCGCCAGCAGCTTGGTCCGGACTAGCGGGAAGTCCTACAATGAGCAGTTCTTC. Its translation is CASSLVRTSGKSYNEQFF.

This chain connects TRBV9 to TRBJ2-1; 7 bases match TRBD2. J was trimmed by 0 bases and V by 0 bases; bases with no gene match: 6. This CDR3 is 17 amino acids long. Germline loops: CDR1 SGDLS, CDR2 YYNGEE. The CDR3 nucleotides read TGTGCCAGCAGCGTAGGTGGGGGAGGGCCCTCCTACAATGAGCAGTTCTTC. Protein sequence: CASSVGGGGPSYNEQFF. Based on the CDR3 plus reference TRBV9 and TRBJ2-1, the full variable domain is DSGVTQTPKHLITATGQRVTLRCSPRSGDLSVYWYQQSLDQGLQFLIQYYNGEERAKGNILERFSAQQFPDLHSELNLSSLELGDSALYFCASSVGGGGPSYNEQFFGPGTRLTVL.

This chain connects TRBV29-1 to TRBJ2-5, with D perhaps matching TRBD1 or TRBD2 (6 bases each). From germline, CDR1 is SQVTM and CDR2 ANQGSEA. The CDR3 loop spans 14 amino acids. V gave up 3 bases and J gave up 4 bases, with 15 bases separating them. CDR3 DNA: TGCAGCGTTGAGTCTGGGGGGCGGGGAGAGACCCAGTACTTC. It encodes CSVESGGRGETQYF.

The V and J genes are TRBV5-1 and TRBJ2-7; TRBD2 is a possible D gene (6 bases). Germline values: CDR1 SGHRS, CDR2 YFSETQ. Trimming removed 4 bases at V and 4 bases at J, with 15 bases between. The CDR3 has 14 amino acids. CDR3 amino acids: CASSPGVRFYEQYF. The CDR3 DNA follows: TGCGCCAGCAGCCCGGGGGTCCGATTTTACGAGCAGTACTTC.

The rearrangement joins TRBV5-1 to TRBJ2-7, with D perhaps TRBD2 (5 bases). CDR3 length: 14 residues. Germline assignment: CDR1 SGHRS and CDR2 YFSETQ. V dropped 2 bases and J dropped 2 bases, with 11 bases sitting between them. CDR3 DNA sequence: TGCGCCAGCAGCTTATCACTAGTCGCCTACGAGCAGTACTTC. It translates to CASSLSLVAYEQYF.

The chain joins TRBV20-1 to TRBJ2-1; weak D call: TRBD2 (5 bases). This CDR3 contains 15 residues. With 0 bases removed from V and 4 bases from J, the gap between germline ends came to 13 bases. CDR1 and CDR2 (germline): DFQATT, SNEGSKA (reference sequence). The CDR3 here is CSARDEGEGYNEQFF. The CDR3 DNA is TGCAGTGCTAGAGATGAGGGAGAAGGGTACAATGAGCAGTTCTTC.

The chain combines TRBV7-8 with TRBJ1-5; D is ambiguous. The V and J ends lost 5 bases and 2 bases respectively, with 16 bases between them. The CDR3 has 16 residues. The germline gives CDR1 SGHVS, CDR2 FQNEAQ. The CDR3 loop reads CASSEGVTVGNQPQHF. CDR3 in DNA: TGTGCCAGCAGCGAAGGCGTAACGGTGGGCAATCAGCCCCAGCATTTT.

The chain recombines TRBV28 with TRBJ2-2; D remains unclear. This CDR3 is built from 14 residues. In germline, CDR1 is MDHEN, CDR2 SYDVKM. V was clipped by 2 bases and J by 0 bases, with 4 bases between them. The CDR3 here is CASSLHTNTGELFF. The CDR3 nucleotides are TGTGCCAGCAGTTTACACACGAACACCGGGGAGCTGTTTTTT. The complete variable domain, with remaining parts taken from reference TRBV28 and TRBJ2-2, reads DVKVTQSSRYLVKRTGEKVFLECVQDMDHENMFWYRQDPGLGLRLIYFSYDVKMKEKGDIPEGYSVSREKKERFSLILESASTNQTSMYLCASSLHTNTGELFFGEGSRLTVL.

In this sample, this clonotype turned up once. V is TRBV7-2 and J is TRBJ2-7, with a weak D call TRBD2 (6 bases). Germline assignment: CDR1 SGHTA and CDR2 FQGNSA. V was pared by 5 bases and J by 0 bases, with 14 bases between. This CDR3 has 15 amino acids. CDR3 in amino acids: CASSPTSLASYEQYF. The CDR3 DNA follows: TGTGCCAGCAGCCCAACTAGCTTAGCCTCCTACGAGCAGTACTTC. Looking up the rest from reference TRBV7-2 and TRBJ2-7 gives the full variable domain: GAGVSQSPSNKVTEKGKDVELRCDPISGHTALYWYRQSLGQGLEFLIYFQGNSAPDKSGLPSDRFSAERTGGSVSTLTIQRTQQEDSAVYLCASSPTSLASYEQYFGPGTRLTVT.

This clonotype showed up just a few times. CDR3 coding DNA: TGCGCCAGCAGCCAGACAGGGGCCGGGGAGCTGTTTTTT. Protein sequence: CASSQTGAGELFF. The chain carries TRBV5-1 and TRBJ2-2; 8 nucleotides line up with TRBD1. V shed 4 bases, J shed 6 bases, and the junction held 2 bases outside the gene matches. The CDR3 loop spans 13 amino acids. In germline, CDR1 is SGHRS, CDR2 YFSETQ.

This clonotype has only a few counts. V is TRBV6-5 and J is TRBJ2-1, with D maybe TRBD2 (5 bases). The V and J ends lost 2 bases and 0 bases respectively, with 8 bases between them. The germline gives CDR1 MNHEY, CDR2 SVGAGI. The length of the CDR3 is 15 residues. CDR3 amino acids: CASSYVGVSYNEQFF. CDR3 DNA sequence: TGTGCCAGCAGTTACGTGGGAGTCTCCTACAATGAGCAGTTCTTC.

This clonotype has more than one count but fewer than ten. The V gene is TRBV5-6, the J gene TRBJ2-5, with D unresolved. This CDR3 spans 16 amino acids. CDR1 SGHDT and CDR2 YYEEEE come from the germline V gene. V was clipped by 4 bases and J by 0 bases, with 16 bases between them. In DNA form, the CDR3 reads TGTGCCAGCAGCCCGGTGGGCAGCTCGTACCAAGAGACCCAGTACTTC. This codes for CASSPVGSSYQETQYF.

V usage is TRBV2 and J usage is TRBJ2-2; a possible D gene is TRBD1 (6 bases). Germline V gene data show CDR1 as SNHLY and CDR2 as FYNNEI. V lost 6 bases, J lost 5 bases, and 13 bases lay in between. This CDR3 contains 14 residues. The CDR3 region has the DNA TGTGCCAGCAGAGCGATTACAGGGACCGGGGAGCTGTTTTTT. It is translated as CASRAITGTGELFF.

This clonotype was seen more than once but under ten times. V usage is TRBV12-3 or TRBV12-4 and J usage is TRBJ2-7; D gene uncertain. V lost 5 bases and J 0 bases, leaving 11 bases between the germline ends. The CDR3 is 14 residues long. The CDR3 nucleotides are TGTGCCAGCAGTCCGGCAAGGAGCTCCTACGAGCAGTACTTC. Its translation is CASSPARSSYEQYF.